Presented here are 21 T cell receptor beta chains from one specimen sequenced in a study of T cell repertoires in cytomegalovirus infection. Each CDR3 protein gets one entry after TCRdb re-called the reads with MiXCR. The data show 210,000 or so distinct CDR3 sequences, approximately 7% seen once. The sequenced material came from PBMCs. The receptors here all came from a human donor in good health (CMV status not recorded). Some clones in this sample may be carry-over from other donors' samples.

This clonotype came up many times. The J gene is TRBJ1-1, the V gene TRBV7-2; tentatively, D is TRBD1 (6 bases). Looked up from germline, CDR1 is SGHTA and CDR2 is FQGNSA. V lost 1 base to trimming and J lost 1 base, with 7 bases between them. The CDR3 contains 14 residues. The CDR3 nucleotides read TGTGCCAGCAGCTTAGGGACAGCGAACACTGAAGCTTTCTTT. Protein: CASSLGTANTEAFF.

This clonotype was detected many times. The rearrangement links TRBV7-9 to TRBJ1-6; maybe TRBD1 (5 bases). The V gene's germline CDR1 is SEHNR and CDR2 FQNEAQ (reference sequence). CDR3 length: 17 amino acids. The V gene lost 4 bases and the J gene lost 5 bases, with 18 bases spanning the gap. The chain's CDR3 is CASSSLGAGLNNSPLHF. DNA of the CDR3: TGTGCCAGCAGCTCCCTTGGAGCGGGGCTCAATAATTCACCCCTCCACTTT.

CDR3 nucleotides: TGTGCCAGCAGCCAACTGACGGGGGGATATCGCCTCAACGAGCAGTACTTC. This sequence encodes CASSQLTGGYRLNEQYF. This rearrangement joins TRBV3-1 to TRBJ2-7; TRBD2 matches 7 bases. The V and J ends lost 2 bases and 5 bases, in that order; junction bases with no gene match: 15. Germline CDR1 reads LGHDT; CDR2 reads YNNKEL (reference sequence). The length of the CDR3 is 17 residues.

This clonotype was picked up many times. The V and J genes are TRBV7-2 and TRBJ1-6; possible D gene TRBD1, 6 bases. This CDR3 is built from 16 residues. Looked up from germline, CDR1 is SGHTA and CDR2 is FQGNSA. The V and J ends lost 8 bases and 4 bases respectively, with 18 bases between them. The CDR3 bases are TGTGCCAGCGCATCATACAGGGACAAGTATAATTCACCCCTCCACTTT. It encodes CASASYRDKYNSPLHF.

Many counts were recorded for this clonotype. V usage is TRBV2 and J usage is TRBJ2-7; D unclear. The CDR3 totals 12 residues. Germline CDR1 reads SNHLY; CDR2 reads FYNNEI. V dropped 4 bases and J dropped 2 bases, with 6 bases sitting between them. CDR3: CASSGDPYEQYF. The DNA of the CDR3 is TGTGCCAGCAGTGGGGATCCCTACGAGCAGTACTTC. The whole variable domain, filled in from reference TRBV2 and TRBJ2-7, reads EPEVTQTPSHQVTQMGQEVILRCVPISNHLYFYWYRQILGQKVEFLVSFYNNEISEKSEIFDDQFSVERPDGSNFTLKIRSTKLEDSAMYFCASSGDPYEQYFGPGTRLTVT.

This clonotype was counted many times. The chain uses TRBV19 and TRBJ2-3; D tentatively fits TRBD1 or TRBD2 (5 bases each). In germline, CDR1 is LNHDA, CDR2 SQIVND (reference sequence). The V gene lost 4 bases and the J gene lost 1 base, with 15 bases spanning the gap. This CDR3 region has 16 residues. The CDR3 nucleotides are TGTGCCAGTAGTAGGGGACCCCTCACCGGCACAGATACGCAGTATTTT. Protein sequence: CASSRGPLTGTDTQYF.

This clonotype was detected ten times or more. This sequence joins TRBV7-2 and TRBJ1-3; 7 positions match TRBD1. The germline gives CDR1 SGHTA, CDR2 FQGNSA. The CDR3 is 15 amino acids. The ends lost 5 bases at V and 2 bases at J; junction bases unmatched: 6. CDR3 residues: CASSPPQGAGNTIYF. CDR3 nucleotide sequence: TGTGCCAGCAGCCCCCCCCAGGGGGCTGGAAACACCATATATTTT.

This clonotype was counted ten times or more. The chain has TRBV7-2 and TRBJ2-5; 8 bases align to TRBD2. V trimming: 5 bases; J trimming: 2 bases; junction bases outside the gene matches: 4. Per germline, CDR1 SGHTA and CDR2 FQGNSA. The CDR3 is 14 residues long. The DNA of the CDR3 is TGTGCCAGCAGCCCAGCGGGGGTACAAGAGACCCAGTACTTC. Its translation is CASSPAGVQETQYF.

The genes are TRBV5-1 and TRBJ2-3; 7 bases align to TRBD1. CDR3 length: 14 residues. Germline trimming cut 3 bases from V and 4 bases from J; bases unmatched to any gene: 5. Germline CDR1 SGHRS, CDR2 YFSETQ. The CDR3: CASSYGQAPDTQYF. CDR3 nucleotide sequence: TGCGCCAGCAGCTACGGACAGGCCCCAGATACGCAGTATTTT.

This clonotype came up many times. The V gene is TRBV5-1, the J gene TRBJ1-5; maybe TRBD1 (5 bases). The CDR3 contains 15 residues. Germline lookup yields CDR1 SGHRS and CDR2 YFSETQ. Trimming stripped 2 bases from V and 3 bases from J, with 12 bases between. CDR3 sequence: CASSLDGTLNQPQHF. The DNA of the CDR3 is TGCGCCAGCAGCTTAGACGGGACTCTCAATCAGCCCCAGCATTTT.

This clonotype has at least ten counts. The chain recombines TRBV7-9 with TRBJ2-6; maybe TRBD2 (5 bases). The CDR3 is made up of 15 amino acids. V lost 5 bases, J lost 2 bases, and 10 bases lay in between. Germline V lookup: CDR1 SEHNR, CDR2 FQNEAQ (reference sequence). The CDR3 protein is CASSPRATGANVLTF. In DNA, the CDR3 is TGTGCCAGCAGCCCGCGGGCGACTGGGGCCAACGTCCTGACTTTC.

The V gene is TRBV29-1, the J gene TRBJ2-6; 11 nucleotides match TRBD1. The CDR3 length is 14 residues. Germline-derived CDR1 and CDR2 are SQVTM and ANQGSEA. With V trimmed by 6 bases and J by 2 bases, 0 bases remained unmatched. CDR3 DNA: TGCAGCGTGGGACAGGGGGCTGGGGCCAACGTCCTGACTTTC. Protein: CSVGQGAGANVLTF.

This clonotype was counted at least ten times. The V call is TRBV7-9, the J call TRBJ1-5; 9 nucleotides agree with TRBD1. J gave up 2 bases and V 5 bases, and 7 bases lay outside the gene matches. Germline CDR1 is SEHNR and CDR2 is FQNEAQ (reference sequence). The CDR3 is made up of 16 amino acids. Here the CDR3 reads CASSPGTGSGNQPQHF. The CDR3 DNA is TGTGCCAGCAGCCCAGGGACAGGGAGCGGCAATCAGCCCCAGCATTTT.

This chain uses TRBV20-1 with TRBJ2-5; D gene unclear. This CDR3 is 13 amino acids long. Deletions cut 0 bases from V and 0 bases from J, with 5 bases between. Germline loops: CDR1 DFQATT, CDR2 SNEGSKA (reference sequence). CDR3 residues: CSARDYYQETQYF. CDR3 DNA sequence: TGCAGTGCTAGAGACTATTACCAAGAGACCCAGTACTTC.

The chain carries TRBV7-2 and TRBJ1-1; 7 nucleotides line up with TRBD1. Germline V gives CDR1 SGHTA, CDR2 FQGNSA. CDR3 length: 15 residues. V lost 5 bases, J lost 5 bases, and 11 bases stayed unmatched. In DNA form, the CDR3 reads TGTGCCAGCAGCCCGACCCCAGGGGGAAGAACTGAAGCTTTCTTT. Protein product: CASSPTPGGRTEAFF. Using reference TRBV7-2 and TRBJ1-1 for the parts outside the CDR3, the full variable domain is GAGVSQSPSNKVTEKGKDVELRCDPISGHTALYWYRQSLGQGLEFLIYFQGNSAPDKSGLPSDRFSAERTGGSVSTLTIQRTQQEDSAVYLCASSPTPGGRTEAFFGQGTRLTVV.

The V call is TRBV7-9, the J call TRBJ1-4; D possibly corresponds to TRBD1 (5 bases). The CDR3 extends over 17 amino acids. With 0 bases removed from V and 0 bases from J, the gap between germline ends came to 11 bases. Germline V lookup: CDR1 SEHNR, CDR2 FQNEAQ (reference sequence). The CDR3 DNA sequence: TGTGCCAGCAGCTTAGCGCCGGGGGAGGCAACTAATGAAAAACTGTTTTTT. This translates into CASSLAPGEATNEKLFF.

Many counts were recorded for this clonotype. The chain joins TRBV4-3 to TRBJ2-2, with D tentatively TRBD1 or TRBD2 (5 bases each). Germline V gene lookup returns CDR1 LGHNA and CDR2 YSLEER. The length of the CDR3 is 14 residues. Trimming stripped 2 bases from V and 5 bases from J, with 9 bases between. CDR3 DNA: TGCGCCAGCAGCCAACTGGGGGAGACCGGGGAGCTGTTTTTT. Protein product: CASSQLGETGELFF.

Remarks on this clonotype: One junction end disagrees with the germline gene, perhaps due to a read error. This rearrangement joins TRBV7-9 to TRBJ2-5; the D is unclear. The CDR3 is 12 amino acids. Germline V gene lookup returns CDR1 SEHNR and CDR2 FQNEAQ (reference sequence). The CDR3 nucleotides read TGTGCCATCAGCTTAGGTTCTCAGACCCAGTACTTC. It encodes CAISLGSQTQYF. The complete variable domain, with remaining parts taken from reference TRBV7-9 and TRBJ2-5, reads DTGVSQNPRHKITKRGQNVTFRCDPISEHNRLYWYRQTLGQGPEFLTYFQNEAQLEKSRLLSDRFSAERPKGSFSTLEIQRTEQGDSAMYLCAISLGSQTQYFGPGTRLLVL.

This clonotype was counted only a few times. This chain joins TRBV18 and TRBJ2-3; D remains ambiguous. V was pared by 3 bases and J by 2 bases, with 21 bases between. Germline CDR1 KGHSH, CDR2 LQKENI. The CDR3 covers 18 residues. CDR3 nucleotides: TGTGCCAGCTCACCTGTTGGTCCAGGTATTACCTCCACAGATACGCAGTATTTT. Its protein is CASSPVGPGITSTDTQYF.

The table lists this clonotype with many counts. The DNA for the CDR3 is TGCGCCAGCAGACAGAACCAAGAGACCCAGTACTTC. It yields the protein CASRQNQETQYF. The V gene is TRBV5-1, the J gene TRBJ2-5; D ambiguous. Germline CDR1 is SGHRS and CDR2 is YFSETQ. Between the trimmed V and J ends, which lost 5 bases and 0 bases, there was a span of 5 bases. This CDR3 is built from 12 residues.

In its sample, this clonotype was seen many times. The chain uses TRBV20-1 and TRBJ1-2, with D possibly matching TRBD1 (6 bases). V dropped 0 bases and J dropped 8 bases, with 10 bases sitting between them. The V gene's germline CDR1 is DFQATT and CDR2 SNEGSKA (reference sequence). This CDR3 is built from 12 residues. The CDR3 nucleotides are TGCAGTGCTAGAGATGAGGGGGGGGGCTACACCTTC. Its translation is CSARDEGGGYTF.